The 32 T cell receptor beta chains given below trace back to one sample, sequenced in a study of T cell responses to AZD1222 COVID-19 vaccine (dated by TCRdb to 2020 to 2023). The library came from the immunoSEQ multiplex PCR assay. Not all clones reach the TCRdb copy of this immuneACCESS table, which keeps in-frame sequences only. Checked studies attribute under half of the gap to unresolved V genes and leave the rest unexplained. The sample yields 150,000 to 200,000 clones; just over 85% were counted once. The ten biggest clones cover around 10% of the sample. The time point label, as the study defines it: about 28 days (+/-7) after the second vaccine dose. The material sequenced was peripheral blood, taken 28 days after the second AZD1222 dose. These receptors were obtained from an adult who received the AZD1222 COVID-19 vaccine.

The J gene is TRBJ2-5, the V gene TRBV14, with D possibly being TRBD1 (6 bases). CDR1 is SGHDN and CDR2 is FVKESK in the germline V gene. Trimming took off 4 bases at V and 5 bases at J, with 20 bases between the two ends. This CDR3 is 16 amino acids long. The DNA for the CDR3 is TGTGCCAGCAGCCCTGCCGGGACACTTAGAGGGGAGACCCAGTACTTC. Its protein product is CASSPAGTLRGETQYF.

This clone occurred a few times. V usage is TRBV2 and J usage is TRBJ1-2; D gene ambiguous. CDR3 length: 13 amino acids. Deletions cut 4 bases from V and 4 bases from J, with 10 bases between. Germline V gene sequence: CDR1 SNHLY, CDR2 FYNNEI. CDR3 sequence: CASSADKPYGYTF. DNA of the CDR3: TGTGCCAGCAGTGCTGACAAGCCCTATGGCTACACCTTC. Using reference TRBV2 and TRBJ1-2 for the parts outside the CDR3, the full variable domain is EPEVTQTPSHQVTQMGQEVILRCVPISNHLYFYWYRQILGQKVEFLVSFYNNEISEKSEIFDDQFSVERPDGSNFTLKIRSTKLEDSAMYFCASSADKPYGYTFGSGTRLTVV.

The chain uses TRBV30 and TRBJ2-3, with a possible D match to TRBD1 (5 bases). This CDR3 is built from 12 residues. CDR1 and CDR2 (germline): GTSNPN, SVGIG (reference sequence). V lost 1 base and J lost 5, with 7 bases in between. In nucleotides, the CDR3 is TGTGCCTGGAGTGGGCAGGGAGATACGCAGTATTTT. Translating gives CAWSGQGDTQYF.

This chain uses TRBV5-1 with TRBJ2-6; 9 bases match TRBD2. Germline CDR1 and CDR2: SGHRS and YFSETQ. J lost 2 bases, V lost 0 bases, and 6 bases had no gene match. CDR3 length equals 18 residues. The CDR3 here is CASSLAASGIPGANVLTF. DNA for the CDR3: TGCGCCAGCAGCTTGGCGGCTAGCGGGATCCCTGGGGCCAACGTCCTGACTTTC.

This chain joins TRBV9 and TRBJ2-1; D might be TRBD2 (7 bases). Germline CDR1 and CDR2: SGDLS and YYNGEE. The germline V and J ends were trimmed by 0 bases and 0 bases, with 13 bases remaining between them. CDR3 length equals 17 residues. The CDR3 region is CASSVVSRGPSYNEQFF. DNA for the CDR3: TGTGCCAGCAGCGTAGTCTCGCGGGGGCCCTCCTACAATGAGCAGTTCTTC.

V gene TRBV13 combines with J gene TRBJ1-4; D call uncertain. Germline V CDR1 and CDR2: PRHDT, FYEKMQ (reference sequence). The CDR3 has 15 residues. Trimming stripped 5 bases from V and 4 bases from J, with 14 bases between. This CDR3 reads CASSATRGGNEKLFF. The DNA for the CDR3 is TGTGCCAGCAGCGCCACTCGAGGCGGTAATGAAAAACTGTTTTTT. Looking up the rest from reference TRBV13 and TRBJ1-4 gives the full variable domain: AAGVIQSPRHLIKEKRETATLKCYPIPRHDTVYWYQQGPGQDPQFLISFYEKMQSDKGSIPDRFSAQQFSDYHSELNMSSLELGDSALYFCASSATRGGNEKLFFGSGTQLSVL.

The CDR3 DNA is TGTGCCAGCAGCGCTCGACCGGGCACAGAAGCTTTCTTT. Protein sequence: CASSARPGTEAFF. The rearrangement links TRBV5-6 to TRBJ1-1; D is ambiguous. This CDR3 has 13 amino acids. The V end was cut by 4 bases, the J end by 8 bases, with 15 bases between. Germline values: CDR1 SGHDT, CDR2 YYEEEE.

DNA for the CDR3: TGTGCCAGCAGCTTGGGGCTGAACACTGAAGCTTTCTTT. As protein: CASSLGLNTEAFF. V usage is TRBV11-1 and J usage is TRBJ1-1; perhaps TRBD1 as D (5 bases). Trimming shortened V by 3 bases and J by 0 bases, and 5 bases separated the two germline ends. Germline V gives CDR1 SGHAT, CDR2 FQDESV (reference sequence). The CDR3 is made up of 13 amino acids.

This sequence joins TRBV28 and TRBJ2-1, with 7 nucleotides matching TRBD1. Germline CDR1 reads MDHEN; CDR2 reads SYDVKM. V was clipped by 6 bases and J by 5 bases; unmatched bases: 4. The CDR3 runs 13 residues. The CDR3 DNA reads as TGTGCCAGCAGCTCAGGGGGAAACAATGAGCAGTTCTTC. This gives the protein CASSSGGNNEQFF.

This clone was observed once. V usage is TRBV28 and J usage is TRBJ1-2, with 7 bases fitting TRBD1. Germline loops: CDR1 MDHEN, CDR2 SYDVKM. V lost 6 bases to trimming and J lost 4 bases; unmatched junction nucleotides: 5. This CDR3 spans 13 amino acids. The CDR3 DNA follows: TGTGCCAGCAGCACGGGACAGCTCTATGGCTACACCTTC. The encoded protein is CASSTGQLYGYTF.

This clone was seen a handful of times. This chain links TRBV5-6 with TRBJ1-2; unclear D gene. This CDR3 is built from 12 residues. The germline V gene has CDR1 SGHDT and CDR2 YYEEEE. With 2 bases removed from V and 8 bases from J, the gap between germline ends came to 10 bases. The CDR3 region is CASSLSIGGYTF. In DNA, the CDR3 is TGTGCCAGCAGCTTAAGTATCGGCGGCTACACCTTC.

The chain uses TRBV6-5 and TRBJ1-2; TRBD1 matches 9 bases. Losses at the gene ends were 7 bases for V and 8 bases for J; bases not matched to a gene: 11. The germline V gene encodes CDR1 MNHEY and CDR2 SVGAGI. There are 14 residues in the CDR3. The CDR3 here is CASISTGTGYGYTF. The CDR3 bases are TGTGCCAGCATTTCAACCGGGACAGGGTACGGCTACACCTTC.

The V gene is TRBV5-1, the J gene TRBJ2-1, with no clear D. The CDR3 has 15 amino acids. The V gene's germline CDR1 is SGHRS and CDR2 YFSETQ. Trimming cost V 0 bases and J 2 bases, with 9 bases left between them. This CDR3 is CASSLGSLTYNEQFF. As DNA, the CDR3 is TGCGCCAGCAGCTTGGGCTCTCTAACCTACAATGAGCAGTTCTTC. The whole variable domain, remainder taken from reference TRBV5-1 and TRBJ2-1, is KAGVTQTPRYLIKTRGQQVTLSCSPISGHRSVSWYQQTPGQGLQFLFEYFSETQRNKGNFPGRFSGRQFSNSRSEMNVSTLELGDSALYLCASSLGSLTYNEQFFGPGTRLTVL.

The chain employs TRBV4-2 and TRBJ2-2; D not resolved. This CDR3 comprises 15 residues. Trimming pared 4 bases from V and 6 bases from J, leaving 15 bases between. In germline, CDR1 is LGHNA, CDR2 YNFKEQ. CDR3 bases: TGTGCCAGCAGCCGAAGCGCCGAAGGTTCCGGGGAGCTGTTTTTT. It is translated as CASSRSAEGSGELFF.

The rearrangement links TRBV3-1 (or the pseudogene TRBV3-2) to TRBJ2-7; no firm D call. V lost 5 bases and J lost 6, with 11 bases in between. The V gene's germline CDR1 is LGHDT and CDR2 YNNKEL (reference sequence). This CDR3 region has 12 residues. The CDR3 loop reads CASSTSPGEQYF. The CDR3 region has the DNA TGTGCCAGCAGCACCTCCCCTGGCGAGCAGTACTTC.

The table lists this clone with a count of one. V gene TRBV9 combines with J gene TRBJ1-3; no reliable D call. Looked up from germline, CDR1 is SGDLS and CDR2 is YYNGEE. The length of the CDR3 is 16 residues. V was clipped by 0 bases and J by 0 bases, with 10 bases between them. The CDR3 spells CASSVVAGISGNTIYF. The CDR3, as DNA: TGTGCCAGCAGCGTAGTGGCCGGGATCTCTGGAAACACCATATATTTT.

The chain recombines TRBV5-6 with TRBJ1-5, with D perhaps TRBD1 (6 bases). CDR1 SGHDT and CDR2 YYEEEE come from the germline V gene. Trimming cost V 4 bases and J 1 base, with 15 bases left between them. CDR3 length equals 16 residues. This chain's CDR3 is CASSRAGGRSNQPQHF. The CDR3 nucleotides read TGTGCCAGCAGCCGGGCGGGGGGCAGGAGCAATCAGCCCCAGCATTTT.

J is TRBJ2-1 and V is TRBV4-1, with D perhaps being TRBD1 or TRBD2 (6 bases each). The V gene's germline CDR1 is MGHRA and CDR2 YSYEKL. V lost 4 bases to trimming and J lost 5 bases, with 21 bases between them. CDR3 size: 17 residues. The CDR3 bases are TGCGCCAGCAGCCTAGAATGGGGGGCACATCGGAACAATGAGCAGTTCTTC. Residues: CASSLEWGAHRNNEQFF.

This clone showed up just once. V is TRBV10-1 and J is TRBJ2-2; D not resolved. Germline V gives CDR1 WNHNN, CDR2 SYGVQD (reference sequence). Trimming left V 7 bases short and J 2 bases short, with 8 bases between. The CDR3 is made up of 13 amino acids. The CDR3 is CASNPGNTGELFF. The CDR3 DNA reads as TGCGCCAGCAACCCAGGAAACACCGGGGAGCTGTTTTTT.

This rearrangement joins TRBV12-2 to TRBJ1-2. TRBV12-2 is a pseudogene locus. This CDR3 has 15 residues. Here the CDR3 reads CASRLEKSPGRSYTF. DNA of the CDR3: TGTGCAAGTCGCTTAGAAAAGAGTCCGGGAAGAAGCTACACCTTC.

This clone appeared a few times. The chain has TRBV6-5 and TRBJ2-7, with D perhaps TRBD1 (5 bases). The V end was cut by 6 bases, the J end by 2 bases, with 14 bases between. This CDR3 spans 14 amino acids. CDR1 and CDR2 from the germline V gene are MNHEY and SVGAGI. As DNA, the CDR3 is TGTGCCAGCAGCCGATTGGTGGGGCCCTACGAGCAGTACTTC. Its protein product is CASSRLVGPYEQYF.

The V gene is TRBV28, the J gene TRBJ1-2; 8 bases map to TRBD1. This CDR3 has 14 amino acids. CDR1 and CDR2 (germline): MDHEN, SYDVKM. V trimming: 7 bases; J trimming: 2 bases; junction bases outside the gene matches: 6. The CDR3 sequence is CASTNRTGNYGYTF. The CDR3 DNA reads TGTGCCAGCACCAACCGGACAGGGAACTATGGCTACACCTTC.

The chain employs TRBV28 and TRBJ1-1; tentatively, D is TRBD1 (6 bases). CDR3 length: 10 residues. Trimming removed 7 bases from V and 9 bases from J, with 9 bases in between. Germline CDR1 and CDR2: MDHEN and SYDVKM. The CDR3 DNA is TGTGCCAGCAAACAGGGAAAAGCTTTCTTT. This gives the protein CASKQGKAFF. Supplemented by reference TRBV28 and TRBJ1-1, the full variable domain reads DVKVTQSSRYLVKRTGEKVFLECVQDMDHENMFWYRQDPGLGLRLIYFSYDVKMKEKGDIPEGYSVSREKKERFSLILESASTNQTSMYLCASKQGKAFFGQGTRLTVV.

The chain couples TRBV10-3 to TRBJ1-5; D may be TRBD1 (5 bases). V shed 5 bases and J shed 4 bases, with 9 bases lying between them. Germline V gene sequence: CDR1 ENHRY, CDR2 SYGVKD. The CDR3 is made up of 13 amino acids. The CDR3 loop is CAISLDTNQPQHF. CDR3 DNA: TGTGCCATCAGTTTGGACACAAATCAGCCCCAGCATTTT.

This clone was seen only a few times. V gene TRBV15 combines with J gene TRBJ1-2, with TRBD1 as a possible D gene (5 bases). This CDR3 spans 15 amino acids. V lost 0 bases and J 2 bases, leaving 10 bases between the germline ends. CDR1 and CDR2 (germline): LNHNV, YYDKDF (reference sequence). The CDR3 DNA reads TGTGCCACCAGCAGAGATCCGGGGGGGAACTATGGCTACACCTTC. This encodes CATSRDPGGNYGYTF.

The CDR3 region is CATSDSSGTGPGDTQYF. The CDR3 DNA reads TGTGCCACCAGTGATTCGTCCGGGACAGGCCCGGGAGATACGCAGTATTTT. V usage is TRBV24-1 and J usage is TRBJ2-3; 8 bases align to TRBD1. This CDR3 comprises 17 residues. CDR1 is KGHDR, CDR2 SFDVKD, per germline. The V segment lost 2 bases and the J segment 5 bases; nucleotides outside the gene matches: 11.

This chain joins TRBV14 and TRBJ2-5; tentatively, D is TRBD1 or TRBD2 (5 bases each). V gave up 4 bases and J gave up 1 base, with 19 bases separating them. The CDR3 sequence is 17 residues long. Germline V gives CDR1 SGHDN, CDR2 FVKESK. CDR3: CASSRGGSVRGQETQYF. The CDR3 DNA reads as TGTGCCAGCAGCCGCGGCGGGTCAGTGAGGGGCCAAGAGACCCAGTACTTC.

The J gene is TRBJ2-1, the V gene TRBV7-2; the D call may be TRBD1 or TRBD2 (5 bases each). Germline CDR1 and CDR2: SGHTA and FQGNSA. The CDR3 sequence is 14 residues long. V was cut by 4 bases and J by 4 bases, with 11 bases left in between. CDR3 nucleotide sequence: TGTGCCAGCAGCTCCGGGACGGGATACAATGAGCAGTTCTTC. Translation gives CASSSGTGYNEQFF.

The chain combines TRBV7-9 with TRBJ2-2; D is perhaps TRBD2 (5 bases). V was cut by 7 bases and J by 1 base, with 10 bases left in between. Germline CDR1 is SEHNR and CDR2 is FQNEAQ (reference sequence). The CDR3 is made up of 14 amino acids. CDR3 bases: TGTGCCAGCACCCTTGGAGGGAACACCGGGGAGCTGTTTTTT. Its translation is CASTLGGNTGELFF.

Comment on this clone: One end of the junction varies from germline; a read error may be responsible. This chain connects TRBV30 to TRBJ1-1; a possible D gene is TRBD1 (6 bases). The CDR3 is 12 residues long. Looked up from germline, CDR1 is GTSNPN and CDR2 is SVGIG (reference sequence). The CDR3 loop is CAWIGGLLQLNF. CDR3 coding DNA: TGTGCCTGGATCGGGGGGCTGCTACAGCTGAACTTT.

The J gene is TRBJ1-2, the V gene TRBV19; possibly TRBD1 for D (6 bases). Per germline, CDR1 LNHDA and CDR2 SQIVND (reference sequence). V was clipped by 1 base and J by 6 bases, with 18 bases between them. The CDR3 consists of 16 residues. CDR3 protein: CASSIGGHRVRDGYTF. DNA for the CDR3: TGTGCCAGTAGTATAGGCGGTCACAGGGTACGCGATGGCTACACCTTC.

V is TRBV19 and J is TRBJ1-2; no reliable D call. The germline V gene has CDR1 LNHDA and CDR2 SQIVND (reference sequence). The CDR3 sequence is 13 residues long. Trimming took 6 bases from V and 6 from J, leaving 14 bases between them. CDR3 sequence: CASSLQPMDGYTF. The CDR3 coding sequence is TGTGCCAGTAGCCTACAGCCTATGGATGGCTACACCTTC.